This TCR beta chain was sequenced in a study of human T cells and chemical hapten exposure. Across the whole study: Per-sample TCR yield variability stemmed mainly from small pooled library volume differences. Study results and caveats: Expanded TCRs produced significantly more large CDR3 similarity clusters than controls did.

In TCRdb, the RACE reads were re-called with MiXCR into one record per CDR3 protein. Here the sample spans about 42,000 distinct CDR3 sequences, 8% to 9.5% being singletons. Time point in this sample: patch test 2, 6 weeks after DPC sensitization. The treatment here: therapeutic diphenylcyclopropenone sensitization with weekly scalp DPC. At least ten counts were recorded for this clonotype. Its specificity is not known. Per germline, CDR1 SGHAT and CDR2 FQNNGV. The V end lost 5 bases, the J end lost 4 bases, and 15 bases lay between the germline ends. This CDR3 is built from 14 residues. The sample was whole blood, taken in connection with sensitization to the hapten diphenylcyclopropenone (DPC). The origin of this receptor is a woman between 40 and 55 years old with alopecia areata. Some clones in this sample may be carry-over from other donors' samples. This chain joins TRBV11-2 and TRBJ2-7; no reliable D call. CDR3 loop: CASSANHRGYEQYF. In nucleotides, the CDR3 is TGTGCCAGCAGCGCGAACCACCGAGGATACGAGCAGTACTTC.